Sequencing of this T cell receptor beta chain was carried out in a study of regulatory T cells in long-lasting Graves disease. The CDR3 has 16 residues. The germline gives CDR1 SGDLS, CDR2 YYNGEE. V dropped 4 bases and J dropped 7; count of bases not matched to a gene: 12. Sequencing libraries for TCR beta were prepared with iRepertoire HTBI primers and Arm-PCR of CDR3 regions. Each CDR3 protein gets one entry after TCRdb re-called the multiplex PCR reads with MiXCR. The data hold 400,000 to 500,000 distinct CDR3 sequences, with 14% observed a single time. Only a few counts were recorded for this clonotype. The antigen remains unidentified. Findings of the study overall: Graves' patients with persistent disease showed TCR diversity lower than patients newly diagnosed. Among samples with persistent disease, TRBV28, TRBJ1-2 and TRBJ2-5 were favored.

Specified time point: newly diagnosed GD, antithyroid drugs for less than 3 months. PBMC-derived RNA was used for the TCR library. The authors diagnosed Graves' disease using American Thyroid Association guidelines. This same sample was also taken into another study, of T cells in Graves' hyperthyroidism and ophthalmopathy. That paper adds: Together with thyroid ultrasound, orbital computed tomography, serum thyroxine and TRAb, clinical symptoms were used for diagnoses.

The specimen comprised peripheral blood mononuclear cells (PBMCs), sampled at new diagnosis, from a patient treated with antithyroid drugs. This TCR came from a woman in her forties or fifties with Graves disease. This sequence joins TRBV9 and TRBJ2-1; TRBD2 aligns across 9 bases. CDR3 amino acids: CASSPWGSGSTNEQFF. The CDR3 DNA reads TGTGCCAGCAGCCCTTGGGGTAGCGGGAGTACGAATGAGCAGTTCTTC.